This passage covers 11 T cell receptor beta chains from one sample sequenced in a study of blood T cell repertoires in COVID-19. Profiling relied on immunoSEQ multiplex PCR, and the TCRdb table lists in-frame clones only, not all of them. Of fewer than 200,000 clones listed, about 86% are singletons. Sequencing was performed on peripheral blood. All receptors come from a man in his fifties or sixties with active or convalescent COVID-19.

The table lists this clone with a few counts. This chain links TRBV10-3 with TRBJ1-1; D is possibly TRBD1 (6 bases). The CDR3 spans 15 residues. Germline CDR1 and CDR2: ENHRY and SYGVKD. V was shortened by 4 bases and J by 3 bases, with 15 bases between the two germline ends. CDR3 sequence: CAISGGNRVDTEAFF. In DNA form, the CDR3 reads TGTGCCATCAGTGGGGGAAACAGGGTGGACACTGAAGCTTTCTTT.

In DNA, the CDR3 is TGTGCCTGGAACGGTAACAGGGCAACTAATGAAAAACTGTTTTTT. Translating gives CAWNGNRATNEKLFF. The rearrangement links TRBV30 to TRBJ1-4, with TRBD1 as a possible D gene (6 bases). The germline gives CDR1 GTSNPN, CDR2 SVGIG (reference sequence). Trimming stripped 4 bases from V and 0 bases from J, with 12 bases between. The length of the CDR3 is 15 residues.

This chain links TRBV5-4 with TRBJ2-4; D might be TRBD1 (6 bases). V shed 0 bases and J shed 7 bases, with 8 bases lying between them. The CDR3 loop spans 13 amino acids. Per the germline V gene, CDR1 is SGHNT and CDR2 is YYREEE (reference sequence). Here the CDR3 reads CASSLDRDNIQYF. The CDR3 DNA reads TGTGCCAGCAGCTTGGACAGGGACAACATTCAGTACTTC.

This clone was detected once. The chain joins TRBV5-1 to TRBJ2-2, with no clear D. The CDR3 contains 13 residues. The germline gives CDR1 SGHRS, CDR2 YFSETQ. The germline V and J ends were trimmed by 1 base and 3 bases, with 4 bases remaining between them. CDR3 amino acids: CASSLYYTGELFF. The CDR3, as DNA: TGCGCCAGCAGCTTGTACTACACCGGGGAGCTGTTTTTT.

This chain links TRBV9 with TRBJ2-3; 10 nucleotides agree with TRBD2. This CDR3 has 19 amino acids. V gave up 4 bases and J gave up 7 bases; unmatched junction bases: 21. Germline loops: CDR1 SGDLS, CDR2 YYNGEE. CDR3 sequence reads: CASSPTDPMASGSGNTQYF. The CDR3 nucleotides are TGTGCCAGCAGCCCTACCGACCCTATGGCTAGCGGGAGTGGAAATACGCAGTATTTT.

The V gene is TRBV5-1, the J gene TRBJ2-1; 9 positions match TRBD1. The CDR3 totals 17 residues. With 6 bases clipped from V and 3 bases from J, the junction kept 13 bases outside the gene matches. Germline assignment: CDR1 SGHRS and CDR2 YFSETQ. The CDR3 here is CASTIRNGTGNYNEQFF. DNA for the CDR3: TGCGCCAGCACCATTCGCAACGGGACAGGGAACTACAATGAGCAGTTCTTC.

This chain links TRBV4-3 with TRBJ1-2, with D uncertain. The CDR3 is made up of 14 amino acids. CDR1 LGHNA and CDR2 YSLEER come from the germline V gene. V lost 0 bases to trimming and J lost 2 bases, with 7 bases between them. In DNA, the CDR3 is TGCGCCAGCAGCCAAGAAAGCGAAAACTATGGCTACACCTTC. Translated, it gives CASSQESENYGYTF.

The chain recombines TRBV6-5 with TRBJ2-6, with 9 nucleotides matching TRBD1. The V segment lost 7 bases and the J segment 13 bases; nucleotides outside the gene matches: 11. The CDR3 is 14 amino acids. The germline V gene encodes CDR1 MNHEY and CDR2 SVGAGI. CDR3 nucleotides: TGTGCCAGCATTTCACAACAGGGGGCCCGGGTCCTGACTTTC. This gives the protein CASISQQGARVLTF.

The chain employs TRBV6-2 or TRBV6-3 and TRBJ2-7; no definite D call. The germline V gene has CDR1 MNHEY and CDR2 SVGEGT. The CDR3 sequence is 13 residues long. With 2 bases removed from V and 7 bases from J, the gap between germline ends came to 12 bases. The CDR3 spells CASSYEAPWEQYF. The CDR3, as DNA: TGTGCCAGCAGTTACGAGGCCCCGTGGGAGCAGTACTTC.

The chain couples TRBV6-5 to TRBJ1-5, with D unclear. The CDR3 runs 11 residues. Germline V CDR1 and CDR2: MNHEY, SVGAGI. V was pared by 10 bases and J by 5 bases, with 9 bases between. The CDR3 DNA is TGTGCCATCTTTATCGATCAGCCCCAGCATTTT. Protein sequence: CAIFIDQPQHF.

This chain connects TRBV2 to TRBJ2-2, with 10 bases aligning to TRBD1. The CDR3 consists of 16 residues. Germline-derived CDR1 and CDR2 are SNHLY and FYNNEI. V was pared by 7 bases and J by 2 bases, with 7 bases of the junction left unmatched. The CDR3 nucleotides read TGTGCCAGCACCCGGACAGGGGGGTTAAACACCGGGGAGCTGTTTTTT. It is translated as CASTRTGGLNTGELFF.